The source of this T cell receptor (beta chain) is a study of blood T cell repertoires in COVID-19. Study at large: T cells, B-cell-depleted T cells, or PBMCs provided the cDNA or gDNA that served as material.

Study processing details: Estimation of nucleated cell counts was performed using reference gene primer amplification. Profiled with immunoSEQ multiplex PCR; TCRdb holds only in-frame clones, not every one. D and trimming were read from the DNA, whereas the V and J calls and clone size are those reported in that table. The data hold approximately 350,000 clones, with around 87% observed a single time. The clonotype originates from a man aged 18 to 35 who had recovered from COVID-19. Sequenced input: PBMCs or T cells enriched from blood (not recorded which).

In nucleotides, the CDR3 is TGTGCCAGCAGTTACTCACCGGGACAGGGATTTAATTCACCCCTCCACTTT. It yields the protein CASSYSPGQGFNSPLHF. V gene TRBV6-2 or TRBV6-3 combines with J gene TRBJ1-6, with TRBD1 matching over 9 bases. The trim removed 0 bases at V and 6 bases at J, leaving 6 bases unmatched. This CDR3 has 17 amino acids. The germline gives CDR1 MNHEY, CDR2 SVGEGT.